This T cell receptor (beta chain) emerged from a study of technical replicates of blood from a few donors. Some clones are missing from TCRdb's copy, which holds only in-frame ones; the method was immunoSEQ multiplex PCR. The sample holds about 82,000 clones, roughly 95% seen once. V lost 1 base and J lost 3, with 10 bases in between. The CDR3 runs 14 residues. Germline CDR1 LNHDA, CDR2 SQIVND (reference sequence). The source is a human donor in good health. The sequencing input was T cells isolated from PBMCs. The chain combines TRBV19 with TRBJ2-7; D call uncertain. The CDR3 DNA sequence: TGTGCCAGTAGTATAGGCCCCTCAGGCTACGAGCAGTACTTC. It encodes CASSIGPSGYEQYF.